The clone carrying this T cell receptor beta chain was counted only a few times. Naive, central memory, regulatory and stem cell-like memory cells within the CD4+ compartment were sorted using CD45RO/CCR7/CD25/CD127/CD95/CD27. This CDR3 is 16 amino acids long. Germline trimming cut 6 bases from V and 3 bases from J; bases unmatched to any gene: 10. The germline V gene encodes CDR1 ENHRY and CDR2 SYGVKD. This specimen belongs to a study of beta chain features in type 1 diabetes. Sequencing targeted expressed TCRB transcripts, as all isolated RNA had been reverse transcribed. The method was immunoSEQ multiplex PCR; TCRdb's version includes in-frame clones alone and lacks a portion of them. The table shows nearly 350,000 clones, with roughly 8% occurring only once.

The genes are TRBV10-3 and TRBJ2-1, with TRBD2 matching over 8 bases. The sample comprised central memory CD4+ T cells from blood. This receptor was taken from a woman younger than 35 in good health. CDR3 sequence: CAIRTSAGDRYNEQFF. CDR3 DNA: TGTGCCATCAGGACGTCAGCGGGAGACCGCTACAATGAGCAGTTCTTC.